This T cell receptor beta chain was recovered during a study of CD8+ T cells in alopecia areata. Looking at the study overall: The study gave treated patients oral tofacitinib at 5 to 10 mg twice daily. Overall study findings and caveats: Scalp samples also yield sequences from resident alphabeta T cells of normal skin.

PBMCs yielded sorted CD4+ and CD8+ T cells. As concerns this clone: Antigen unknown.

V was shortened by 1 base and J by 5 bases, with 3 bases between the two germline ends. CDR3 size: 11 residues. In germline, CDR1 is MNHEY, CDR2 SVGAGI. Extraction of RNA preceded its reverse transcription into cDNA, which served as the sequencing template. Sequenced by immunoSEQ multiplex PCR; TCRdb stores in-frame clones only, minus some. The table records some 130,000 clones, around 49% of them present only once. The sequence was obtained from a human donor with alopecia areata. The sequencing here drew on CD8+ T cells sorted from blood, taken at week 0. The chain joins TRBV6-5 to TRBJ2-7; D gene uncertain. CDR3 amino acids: CASSYLDEQYF. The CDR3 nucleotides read TGTGCCAGCAGTTACTTGGACGAGCAGTACTTC.